These 27 T cell receptor beta chains share one sample of origin, sequenced in a study of beta chain features in type 1 diabetes. Expressed TCRB transcripts got sequenced, as all isolated RNA was reverse transcribed. Produced via immunoSEQ multiplex PCR; TCRdb's table is partial and in-frame only. The sample has around 40,000 clones, 66% seen once. The antigens of these receptors remain unknown. General observations from the study: TCRB CDR3 length was moderately but significantly reduced in all four CD4+ subsets of Type 1 diabetes patients.

The material sequenced was Tregs from blood. These receptors originate from a woman aged 18 to 35 with type 1 diabetes.

This clone has more than one count but fewer than ten. The rearrangement uses TRBV19 and TRBJ1-5; the D is unclear. V lost 6 bases to trimming and J lost 6 bases, with 12 bases between them. Per the germline V gene, CDR1 is LNHDA and CDR2 is SQIVND (reference sequence). The CDR3 extends over 13 amino acids. This CDR3 reads CASREELAQPQHF. Written as DNA, the CDR3 is TGTGCCAGTAGAGAGGAGCTCGCTCAGCCCCAGCATTTT.

This CDR3 is CAWSEEGSHNEQFF. Here the CDR3 DNA reads TGTGCCTGGAGTGAGGAGGGATCCCACAATGAGCAGTTCTTC. This chain connects TRBV30 to TRBJ2-1; D possibly corresponds to TRBD2 (6 bases). This CDR3 contains 14 residues. The ends were cut back, 1 base at V and 5 bases at J, with 12 bases in the middle. Per germline, CDR1 GTSNPN and CDR2 SVGIG (reference sequence).

This clone appeared a single time. The chain has TRBV11-2 and TRBJ2-1; 12 bases align to TRBD2. The CDR3 covers 14 residues. The germline V gene has CDR1 SGHAT and CDR2 FQNNGV. V lost 7 bases to trimming and J lost 6 bases; unmatched junction nucleotides: 4. The CDR3 coding sequence is TGTGCCAGCATGCTAGCGGGAGGGTCCAATGAGCAGTTCTTC. The encoded protein is CASMLAGGSNEQFF.

This chain connects TRBV7-6 to TRBJ2-2, with TRBD1 as a possible D gene (6 bases). Germline CDR1 and CDR2: SGHVS and FNYEAQ. The V end was cut by 7 bases, the J end by 4 bases, with 16 bases between. This CDR3 is built from 15 residues. CDR3 amino acids: CASTLTDSATGELFF. In nucleotides, the CDR3 is TGTGCCAGCACGCTCACGGACAGTGCCACCGGGGAGCTGTTTTTT.

This sequence joins TRBV18 and TRBJ2-7; tentatively, D is TRBD2 (5 bases). V gave up 0 bases and J gave up 2 bases, with 11 bases separating them. This CDR3 comprises 15 residues. Germline CDR1 is KGHSH and CDR2 is LQKENI. CDR3: CASSPPRTGTYEQYF. The CDR3 nucleotides read TGTGCCAGCTCACCACCACGGACGGGGACCTACGAGCAGTACTTC. Full variable domain (missing parts from reference TRBV18 and TRBJ2-7): NAGVMQNPRHLVRRRGQEARLRCSPMKGHSHVYWYRQLPEEGLKFMVYLQKENIIDESGMPKERFSAEFPKEGPSILRIQQVVRGDSAAYFCASSPPRTGTYEQYFGPGTRLTVT.

The genes are TRBV11-3 and TRBJ2-1; 7 nucleotides line up with TRBD1. Trimming removed 5 bases from V and 5 bases from J; junction bases left unmatched: 9. Looked up from germline, CDR1 is SGHNT and CDR2 is YENEEA. The CDR3 runs 15 residues. The CDR3 is CASSARQGRDNEQFF. CDR3 DNA sequence: TGTGCCAGCAGCGCGCGACAGGGCCGGGACAATGAGCAGTTCTTC.

This clone is medium-sized in the sample. The chain joins TRBV2 to TRBJ1-4; TRBD1 aligns across 7 bases. Losses at the gene ends were 6 bases for V and 3 bases for J; bases not matched to a gene: 7. CDR3 length equals 15 residues. Germline-derived CDR1 and CDR2 are SNHLY and FYNNEI. This CDR3 reads CASSRFGTANEKLFF. DNA of the CDR3: TGTGCCAGCAGCCGATTTGGGACAGCTAATGAAAAACTGTTTTTT.

This clone was observed once. V is TRBV27 and J is TRBJ2-3, with TRBD2 identical over 11 bases. The V and J ends lost 2 bases and 15 bases, in that order; junction bases with no gene match: 7. There are 13 residues in the CDR3. Germline CDR1 and CDR2: MNHEY and SMNVEV (reference sequence). Here the CDR3 DNA reads TGTGCCAGCAGTTTACTTGGGACTAGCGGTTGTTATTTT. This sequence encodes CASSLLGTSGCYF.

This clone was found a few times. The chain combines TRBV27 with TRBJ2-5, with 10 bases lining up with TRBD1. The V segment lost 4 bases and the J segment 4 bases; nucleotides outside the gene matches: 6. From germline, CDR1 is MNHEY and CDR2 SMNVEV (reference sequence). The CDR3 covers 15 residues. The CDR3 DNA sequence: TGTGCCAGCAGTTCAGGGGACAGGGGAGGAGAGACCCAGTACTTC. Translated: CASSSGDRGGETQYF.

The chain links TRBV7-9 to TRBJ2-5; the D gene is possibly TRBD2 (5 bases). The CDR3 runs to 16 residues. CDR1 is SEHNR and CDR2 is FQNEAQ in the germline V gene (reference sequence). V lost 5 bases and J 1 base, leaving 17 bases between the germline ends. CDR3 DNA: TGTGCCAGCAGCCGATGGGTCAGACTACTCCAAGAGACCCAGTACTTC. It is translated as CASSRWVRLLQETQYF.

This clone showed up just a few times. The chain employs TRBV21-1 and TRBJ2-5; TRBD2 was called by the table and not checked on the DNA. TRBV21-1 constitutes a pseudogene. This CDR3 is 16 amino acids long. CDR3 protein: CASSPLSAGLKETQYF. In DNA, the CDR3 is TGTGCCAGCAGCCCCCTTAGCGCTGGTCTAAAAGAGACCCAGTACTTC.

The rearrangement uses TRBV7-2 and TRBJ2-2, with TRBD1 as a possible D gene (6 bases). The V end lost 5 bases, the J end lost 6 bases, and 19 bases lay between the germline ends. The CDR3 is 16 amino acids. Germline assignment: CDR1 SGHTA and CDR2 FQGNSA. The CDR3 DNA is TGTGCCAGCAGCGGCTCCGGGACAAGGTGGCCCGGGGAGCTGTTTTTT. Its translation is CASSGSGTRWPGELFF.

The chain links TRBV4-3 to TRBJ1-2, with D unresolved. Germline V CDR1 and CDR2: LGHNA, YSLEER. V gave up 2 bases and J gave up 2 bases, with 15 bases separating them. There are 16 residues in the CDR3. As DNA, the CDR3 is TGCGCCAGCAGCCAAAACTGGACTCCCGGAAACTATGGCTACACCTTC. Translation gives CASSQNWTPGNYGYTF.

V is TRBV19 and J is TRBJ1-3; D gene unclear. Germline CDR1 LNHDA, CDR2 SQIVND (reference sequence). Trimming cost V 7 bases and J 4 bases, with 26 bases left between them. The CDR3 consists of 18 residues. The CDR3 DNA sequence: TGTGCCAGTACCGTCACCTGGGCAGGCTCTATCGCCGGAAACACCATATATTTT. Amino acids: CASTVTWAGSIAGNTIYF.

V gene TRBV7-2 combines with J gene TRBJ1-5; D not resolved. CDR1 and CDR2 (germline): SGHTA, FQGNSA. The length of the CDR3 is 14 residues. The V end was cut by 3 bases, the J end by 0 bases, with 6 bases between. CDR3 bases: TGTGCCAGCAGCTTCGGGTATAGCAATCAGCCCCAGCATTTT. Its protein is CASSFGYSNQPQHF.

This clone was seen more than once but under ten times. This CDR3 reads CASSPSRGRTYEQYF. CDR3 bases: TGTGCCAGCTCCCCGTCGAGAGGGCGGACCTACGAGCAGTACTTC. The chain combines TRBV18 with TRBJ2-5; weak D call: TRBD2 (5 bases). The J call may be wrong; the DNA end is better matched by TRBJ2-7. From germline, CDR1 is KGHSH and CDR2 LQKENI. The CDR3 has 15 residues.

By its share, this clone is medium-sized. This chain links TRBV21-1 with TRBJ1-1; the DNA was not used to check the table's D call, TRBD1. TRBV21-1 is described as a pseudogene. The CDR3 is 12 amino acids. The CDR3 spells CASSKGHRQAFF. CDR3 DNA sequence: TGTGCCAGCAGCAAAGGGCACAGACAAGCTTTCTTT.

This clone has just one count. The rearrangement joins TRBV11-2 to TRBJ2-7; D is uncertain. CDR1 is SGHAT and CDR2 is FQNNGV in the germline V gene. The CDR3 loop spans 15 amino acids. V was trimmed by 4 bases and J by 1 base, leaving 14 bases between them. The CDR3 DNA follows: TGTGCCAGCAGCTCGAGAGTACTTCGGTCCTACGAGCAGTACTTC. Protein sequence: CASSSRVLRSYEQYF.

The DNA for the CDR3 is TGTGCCAGCAGCCAGCAGGGGGCAATCGGGGAGCTGTTTTTT. Translation: CASSQQGAIGELFF. The J gene is TRBJ2-2, the V gene TRBV7-9; 8 nucleotides align to TRBD1. CDR3 length: 14 amino acids. V trimming: 5 bases; J trimming: 7 bases; junction bases outside the gene matches: 6. Germline V lookup: CDR1 SEHNR, CDR2 FQNEAQ (reference sequence).

This clone was recorded only once. The V call is TRBV6-5, the J call TRBJ1-2, with TRBD1 matching over 7 bases. From germline, CDR1 is MNHEY and CDR2 SVGAGI. With 5 bases clipped from V and 7 bases from J, the junction kept 4 bases outside the gene matches. The CDR3 totals 12 residues. The CDR3 DNA reads TGTGCCAGCAGTGAGGGGACAGCTGGCTACACCTTC. Translation: CASSEGTAGYTF.

The rearrangement joins TRBV9 to TRBJ2-2; TRBD1 agrees at 10 bases. This CDR3 region has 16 residues. V dropped 0 bases and J dropped 9; count of bases not matched to a gene: 8. CDR1 is SGDLS and CDR2 is YYNGEE in the germline V gene. The CDR3, as DNA: TGTGCCAGCAGCGTAGATCTTGGACAGGGGGAGCGGGAGCTGTTTTTT. It yields the protein CASSVDLGQGERELFF.

A single count supports this clone. This chain connects TRBV5-1 to TRBJ1-1, with D perhaps TRBD1 (5 bases). The CDR3 runs 14 residues. Trimming left V 0 bases short and J 5 bases short, with 11 bases between. Germline-derived CDR1 and CDR2 are SGHRS and YFSETQ. CDR3 DNA sequence: TGCGCCAGCAGCTTGGTGGGGGGGAAGACTGAAGCTTTCTTT. It specifies CASSLVGGKTEAFF.

The chain combines TRBV7-2 with TRBJ1-6; tentatively, D is TRBD1 (5 bases). Trimming shortened V by 2 bases and J by 9 bases, and 14 bases separated the two germline ends. Germline V gives CDR1 SGHTA, CDR2 FQGNSA. The CDR3 is 15 residues long. For the CDR3, the DNA is TGTGCCAGCAGCTTATTGTCAGGGTTGGGTTCACCCCTCCACTTT. Translating it yields CASSLLSGLGSPLHF. The entire variable domain, with the rest obtained from reference TRBV7-2 and TRBJ1-6, is as follows: GAGVSQSPSNKVTEKGKDVELRCDPISGHTALYWYRQSLGQGLEFLIYFQGNSAPDKSGLPSDRFSAERTGGSVSTLTIQRTQQEDSAVYLCASSLLSGLGSPLHFGNGTRLTVT.

The chain joins TRBV2 to TRBJ2-7; weak D call: TRBD2 (6 bases). Between the trimmed V and J ends, which lost 5 bases and 4 bases, there was a span of 15 bases. The germline gives CDR1 SNHLY, CDR2 FYNNEI. This CDR3 has 14 residues. This chain's CDR3 is CASSQRAYEYEQYF. CDR3 sequence (DNA): TGTGCCAGCAGTCAGCGGGCCTACGAGTACGAGCAGTACTTC.

The chain uses TRBV4-1 and TRBJ2-1; tentative D call: TRBD2 (6 bases). Trimming removed 5 bases from V and 0 bases from J, with 11 bases in between. The CDR3 contains 15 residues. Per the germline V gene, CDR1 is MGHRA and CDR2 is YSYEKL. CDR3 sequence reads: CASSAGGSSYNEQFF. For the CDR3, the DNA is TGCGCCAGCAGCGCTGGGGGGAGCTCCTACAATGAGCAGTTCTTC.

The V gene is TRBV7-2, the J gene TRBJ2-1, with D hard to call. With 3 bases removed from V and 6 bases from J, the gap between germline ends came to 9 bases. The length of the CDR3 is 13 residues. CDR1 and CDR2 from the germline V gene are SGHTA and FQGNSA. The DNA of the CDR3 is TGTGCCAGCAGCTTTTATTACTCCAATGAGCAGTTCTTC. Its translation: CASSFYYSNEQFF.

The CDR3 nucleotides are TGTGCCAGCAGCTCCGATCCTGGACAGGGTGGAAACACCATATATTTT. Translation: CASSSDPGQGGNTIYF. This chain links TRBV7-9 with TRBJ1-3, with 8 bases identical to TRBD1. With 4 bases clipped from V and 3 bases from J, the junction kept 8 bases outside the gene matches. Per the germline V gene, CDR1 is SEHNR and CDR2 is FQNEAQ (reference sequence). The CDR3 is 16 amino acids. Filled out from reference TRBV7-9 and TRBJ1-3, the complete variable domain reads DTGVSQNPRHKITKRGQNVTFRCDPISEHNRLYWYRQTLGQGPEFLTYFQNEAQLEKSRLLSDRFSAERPKGSFSTLEIQRTEQGDSAMYLCASSSDPGQGGNTIYFGEGSWLTVV.